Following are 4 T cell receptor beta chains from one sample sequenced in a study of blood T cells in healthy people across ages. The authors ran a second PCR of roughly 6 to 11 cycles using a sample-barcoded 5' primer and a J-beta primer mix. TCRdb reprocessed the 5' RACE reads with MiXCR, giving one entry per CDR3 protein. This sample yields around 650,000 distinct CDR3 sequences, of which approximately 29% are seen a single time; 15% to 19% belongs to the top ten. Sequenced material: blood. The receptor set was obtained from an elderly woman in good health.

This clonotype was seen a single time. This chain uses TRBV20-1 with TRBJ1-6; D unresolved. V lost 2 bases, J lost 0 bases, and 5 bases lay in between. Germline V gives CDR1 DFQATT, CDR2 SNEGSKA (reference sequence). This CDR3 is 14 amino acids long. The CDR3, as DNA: TGCAGTGCTAGATGCCGCTCCTATAATTCACCCCTCCACTTT. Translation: CSARCRSYNSPLHF.

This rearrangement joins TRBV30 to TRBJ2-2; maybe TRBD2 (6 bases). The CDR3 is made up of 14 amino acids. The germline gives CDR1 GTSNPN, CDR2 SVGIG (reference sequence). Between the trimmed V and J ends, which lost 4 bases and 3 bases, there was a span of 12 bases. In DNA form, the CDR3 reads TGTGCCTGGAAGGCGGGGAGCTACACCGGGGAGCTGTTTTTT. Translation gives CAWKAGSYTGELFF.

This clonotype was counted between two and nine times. The CDR3 DNA sequence: TGTGCCACCAGCTTGCGTTTAATGGAGACCCAGTACTTC. Its protein product is CATSLRLMETQYF. This chain connects TRBV15 to TRBJ2-7; D is ambiguous. The end of the DNA fits TRBJ2-5 better, so the J call may be wrong. The V gene's germline CDR1 is LNHNV and CDR2 YYDKDF (reference sequence). This CDR3 is built from 13 residues.

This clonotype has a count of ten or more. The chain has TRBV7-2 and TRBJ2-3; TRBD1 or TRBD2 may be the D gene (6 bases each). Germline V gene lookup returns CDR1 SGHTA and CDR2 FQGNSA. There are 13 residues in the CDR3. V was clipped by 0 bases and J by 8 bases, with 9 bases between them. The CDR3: CASSLAEGGTQYF. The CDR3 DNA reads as TGTGCCAGCAGCTTAGCAGAGGGGGGTACGCAGTATTTT. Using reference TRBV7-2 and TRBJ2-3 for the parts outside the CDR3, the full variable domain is GAGVSQSPSNKVTEKGKDVELRCDPISGHTALYWYRQSLGQGLEFLIYFQGNSAPDKSGLPSDRFSAERTGGSVSTLTIQRTQQEDSAVYLCASSLAEGGTQYFGPGTRLTVL.